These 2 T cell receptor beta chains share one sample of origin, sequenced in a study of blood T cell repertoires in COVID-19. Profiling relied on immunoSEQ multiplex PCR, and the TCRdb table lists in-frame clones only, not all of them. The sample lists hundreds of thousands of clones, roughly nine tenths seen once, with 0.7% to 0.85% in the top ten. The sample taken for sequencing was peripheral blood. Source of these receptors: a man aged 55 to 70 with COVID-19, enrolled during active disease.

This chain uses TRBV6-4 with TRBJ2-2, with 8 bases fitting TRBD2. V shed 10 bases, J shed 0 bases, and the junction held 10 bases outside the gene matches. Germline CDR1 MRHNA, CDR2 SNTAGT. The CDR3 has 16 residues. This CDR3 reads CANSETSVSNTGELFF. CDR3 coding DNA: TGTGCCAACAGCGAGACTAGCGTATCGAACACCGGGGAGCTGTTTTTT.

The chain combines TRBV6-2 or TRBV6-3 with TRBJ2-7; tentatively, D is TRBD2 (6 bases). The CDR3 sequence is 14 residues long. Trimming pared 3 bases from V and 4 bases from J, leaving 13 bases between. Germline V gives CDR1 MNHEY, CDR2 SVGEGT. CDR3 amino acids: CASSYEGGGYEQYF. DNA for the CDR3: TGTGCCAGCAGTTATGAGGGAGGCGGTTACGAGCAGTACTTC.